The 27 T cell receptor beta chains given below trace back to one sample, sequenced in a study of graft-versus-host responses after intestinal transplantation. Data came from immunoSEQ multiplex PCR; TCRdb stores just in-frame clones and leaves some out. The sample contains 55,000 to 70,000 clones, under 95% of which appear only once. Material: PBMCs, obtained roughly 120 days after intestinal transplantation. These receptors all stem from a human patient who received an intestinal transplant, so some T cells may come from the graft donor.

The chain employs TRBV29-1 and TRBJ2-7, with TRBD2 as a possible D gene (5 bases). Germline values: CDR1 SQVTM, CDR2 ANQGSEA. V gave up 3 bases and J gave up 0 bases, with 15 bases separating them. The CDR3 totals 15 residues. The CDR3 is CSVEGLEDSSYEQYF. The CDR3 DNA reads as TGCAGCGTTGAGGGCCTGGAGGATTCCTCCTACGAGCAGTACTTC.

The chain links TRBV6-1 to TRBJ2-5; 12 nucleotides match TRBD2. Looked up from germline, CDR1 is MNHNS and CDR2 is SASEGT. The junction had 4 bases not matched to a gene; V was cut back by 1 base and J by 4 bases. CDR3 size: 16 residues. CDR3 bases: TGTGCCAGCAGTGAAGTGGCTAGCGGGGGGGCAGAGACCCAGTACTTC. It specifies CASSEVASGGAETQYF.

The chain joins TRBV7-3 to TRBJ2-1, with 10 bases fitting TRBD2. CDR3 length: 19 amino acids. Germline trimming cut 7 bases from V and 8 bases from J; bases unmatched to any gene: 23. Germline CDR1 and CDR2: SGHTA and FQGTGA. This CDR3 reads CASTAPYTSGTKGTHEQFF. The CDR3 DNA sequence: TGTGCCAGCACCGCCCCCTACACTAGCGGGACAAAGGGTACCCATGAGCAGTTCTTC.

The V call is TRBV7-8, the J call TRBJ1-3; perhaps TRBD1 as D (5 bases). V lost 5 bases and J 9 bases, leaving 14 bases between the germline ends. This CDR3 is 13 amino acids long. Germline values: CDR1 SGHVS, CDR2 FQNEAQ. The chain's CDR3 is CASSPPSGPTIYF. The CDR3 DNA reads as TGTGCCAGCAGCCCCCCATCGGGGCCCACCATATATTTT.

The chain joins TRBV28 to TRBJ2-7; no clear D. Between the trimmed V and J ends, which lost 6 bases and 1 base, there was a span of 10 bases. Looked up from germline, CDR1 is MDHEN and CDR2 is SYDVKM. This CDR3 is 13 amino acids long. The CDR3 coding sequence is TGTGCCAGCAGACCCCATGAATCCTACGAGCAGTACTTC. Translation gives CASRPHESYEQYF.

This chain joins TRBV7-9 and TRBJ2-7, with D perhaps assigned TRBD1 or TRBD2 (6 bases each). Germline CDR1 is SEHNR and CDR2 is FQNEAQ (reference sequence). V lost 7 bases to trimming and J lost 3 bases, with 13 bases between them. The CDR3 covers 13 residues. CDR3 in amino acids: CASKEGGRYEQYF. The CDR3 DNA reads TGTGCCAGCAAGGAGGGGGGCCGCTACGAGCAGTACTTC. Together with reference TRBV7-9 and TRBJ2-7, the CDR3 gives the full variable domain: DTGVSQNPRHKITKRGQNVTFRCDPISEHNRLYWYRQTLGQGPEFLTYFQNEAQLEKSRLLSDRFSAERPKGSFSTLEIQRTEQGDSAMYLCASKEGGRYEQYFGPGTRLTVT.

In nucleotides, the CDR3 is TGCGCCAGCAGCCAAGATGGGAACGGACGCAATCAGCCCCAGCATTTT. It codes for CASSQDGNGRNQPQHF. The chain links TRBV4-1 to TRBJ1-5; D is undetermined. This CDR3 is built from 16 residues. With 0 bases removed from V and 2 bases from J, the gap between germline ends came to 11 bases. From germline, CDR1 is MGHRA and CDR2 YSYEKL.

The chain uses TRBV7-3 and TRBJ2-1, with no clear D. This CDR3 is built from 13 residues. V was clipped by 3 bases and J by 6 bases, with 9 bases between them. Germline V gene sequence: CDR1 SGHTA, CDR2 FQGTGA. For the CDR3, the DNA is TGTGCCAGCAGCTTGTCAACAATCAATGAGCAGTTCTTC. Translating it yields CASSLSTINEQFF. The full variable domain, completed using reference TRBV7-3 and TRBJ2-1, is GAGVSQTPSNKVTEKGKYVELRCDPISGHTALYWYRQSLGQGPEFLIYFQGTGAADDSGLPNDRFFAVRPEGSVSTLKIQRTERGDSAVYLCASSLSTINEQFFGPGTRLTVL.

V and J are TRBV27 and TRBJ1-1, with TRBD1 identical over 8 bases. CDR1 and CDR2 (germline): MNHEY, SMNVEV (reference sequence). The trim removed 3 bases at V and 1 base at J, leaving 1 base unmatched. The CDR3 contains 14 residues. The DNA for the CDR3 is TGTGCCAGCAGTTTTGGACAGGGGAACACTGAAGCTTTCTTT. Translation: CASSFGQGNTEAFF.

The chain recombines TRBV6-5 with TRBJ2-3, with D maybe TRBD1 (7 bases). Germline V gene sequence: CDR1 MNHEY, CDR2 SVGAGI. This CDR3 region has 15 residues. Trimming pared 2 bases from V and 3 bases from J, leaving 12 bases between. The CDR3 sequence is CASSYRQGGTDTQYF. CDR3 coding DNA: TGTGCCAGCAGTTACAGGCAGGGGGGAACAGATACGCAGTATTTT.

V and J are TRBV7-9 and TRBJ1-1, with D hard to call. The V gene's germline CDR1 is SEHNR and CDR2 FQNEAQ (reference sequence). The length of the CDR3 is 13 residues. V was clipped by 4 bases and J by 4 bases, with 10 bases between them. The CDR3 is CASSYGVPTEAFF. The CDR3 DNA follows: TGTGCCAGCAGCTACGGGGTCCCCACTGAAGCTTTCTTT.

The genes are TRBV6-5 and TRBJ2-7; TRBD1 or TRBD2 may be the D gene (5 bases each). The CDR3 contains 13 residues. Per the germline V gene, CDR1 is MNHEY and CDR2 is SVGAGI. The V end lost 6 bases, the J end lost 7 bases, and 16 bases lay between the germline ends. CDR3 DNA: TGTGCCAGCAGCGGTGGGGGAGTGAAGGAGCAGTACTTC. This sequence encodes CASSGGGVKEQYF.

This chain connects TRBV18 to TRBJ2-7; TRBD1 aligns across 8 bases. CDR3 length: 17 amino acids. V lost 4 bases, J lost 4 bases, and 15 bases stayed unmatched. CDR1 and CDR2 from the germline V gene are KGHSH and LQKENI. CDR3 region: CASSRNIPQGAEYEQYF. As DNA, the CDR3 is TGTGCCAGCTCACGAAACATCCCCCAGGGGGCCGAATACGAGCAGTACTTC.

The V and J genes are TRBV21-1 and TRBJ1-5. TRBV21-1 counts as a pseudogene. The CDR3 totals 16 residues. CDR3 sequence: CASSKGWRGSNQPQHF. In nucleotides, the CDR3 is TGTGCCAGCAGCAAAGGTTGGCGCGGTAGCAATCAGCCCCAGCATTTT.

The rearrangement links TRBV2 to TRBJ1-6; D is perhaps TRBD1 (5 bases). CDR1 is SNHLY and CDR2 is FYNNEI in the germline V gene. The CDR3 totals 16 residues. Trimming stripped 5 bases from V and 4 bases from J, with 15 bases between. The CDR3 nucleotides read TGTGCCAGCAGTCATCCTGCAGGGACTTATAATTCACCCCTCCACTTT. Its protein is CASSHPAGTYNSPLHF.

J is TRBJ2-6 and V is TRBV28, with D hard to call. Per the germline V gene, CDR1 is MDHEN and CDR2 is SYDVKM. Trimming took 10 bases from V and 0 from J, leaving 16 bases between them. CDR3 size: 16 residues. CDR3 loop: CATQSLGLSGANVLTF. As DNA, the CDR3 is TGTGCCACTCAGAGCCTAGGTCTCTCTGGGGCCAACGTCCTGACTTTC.

The CDR3 reads CASSPFSTDTQYF. The CDR3 DNA reads TGCGCCAGCAGCCCCTTTAGCACAGATACGCAGTATTTT. The chain joins TRBV5-1 to TRBJ2-3, with D hard to call. Between the trimmed V and J ends, which lost 4 bases and 0 bases, there was a span of 6 bases. The CDR3 has 13 residues. Germline V gene data show CDR1 as SGHRS and CDR2 as YFSETQ. The complete variable domain, with remaining parts taken from reference TRBV5-1 and TRBJ2-3, reads KAGVTQTPRYLIKTRGQQVTLSCSPISGHRSVSWYQQTPGQGLQFLFEYFSETQRNKGNFPGRFSGRQFSNSRSEMNVSTLELGDSALYLCASSPFSTDTQYFGPGTRLTVL.

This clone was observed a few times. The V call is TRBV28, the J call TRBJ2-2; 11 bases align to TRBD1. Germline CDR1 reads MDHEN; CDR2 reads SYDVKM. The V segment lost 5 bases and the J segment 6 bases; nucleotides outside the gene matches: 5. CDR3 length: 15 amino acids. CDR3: CASSPRTGGPGELFF. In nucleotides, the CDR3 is TGTGCCAGCAGTCCCCGGACAGGGGGCCCCGGGGAGCTGTTTTTT.

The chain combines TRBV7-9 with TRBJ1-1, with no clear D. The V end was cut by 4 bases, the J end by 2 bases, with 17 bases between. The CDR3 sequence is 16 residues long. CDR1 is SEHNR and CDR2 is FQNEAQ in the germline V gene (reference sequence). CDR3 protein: CASSSFKGQLNTEAFF. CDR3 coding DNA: TGTGCCAGCAGCTCGTTTAAGGGCCAGTTAAACACTGAAGCTTTCTTT. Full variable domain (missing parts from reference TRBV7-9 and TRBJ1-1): DTGVSQNPRHKITKRGQNVTFRCDPISEHNRLYWYRQTLGQGPEFLTYFQNEAQLEKSRLLSDRFSAERPKGSFSTLEIQRTEQGDSAMYLCASSSFKGQLNTEAFFGQGTRLTVV.

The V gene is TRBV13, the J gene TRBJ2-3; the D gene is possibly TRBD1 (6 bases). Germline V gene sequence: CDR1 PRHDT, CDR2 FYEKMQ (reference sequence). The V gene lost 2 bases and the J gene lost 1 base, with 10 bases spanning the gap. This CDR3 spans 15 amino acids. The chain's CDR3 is CASSLRQVGTDTQYF. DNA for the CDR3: TGTGCCAGCAGCTTAAGACAGGTTGGCACAGATACGCAGTATTTT.

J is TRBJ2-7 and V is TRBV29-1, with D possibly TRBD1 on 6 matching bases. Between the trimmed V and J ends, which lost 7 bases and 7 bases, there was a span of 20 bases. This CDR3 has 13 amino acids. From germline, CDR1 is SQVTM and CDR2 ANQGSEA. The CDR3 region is CSATRDIPFEQYF. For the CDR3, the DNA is TGCAGCGCGACCCGGGACATCCCGTTTGAGCAGTACTTC.

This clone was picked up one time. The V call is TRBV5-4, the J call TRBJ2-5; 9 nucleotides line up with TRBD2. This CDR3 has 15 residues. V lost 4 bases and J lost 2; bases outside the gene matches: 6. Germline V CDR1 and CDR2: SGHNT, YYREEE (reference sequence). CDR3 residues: CASSRTAGGQETQYF. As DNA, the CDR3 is TGTGCCAGCAGCCGGACTGCGGGGGGGCAAGAGACCCAGTACTTC.

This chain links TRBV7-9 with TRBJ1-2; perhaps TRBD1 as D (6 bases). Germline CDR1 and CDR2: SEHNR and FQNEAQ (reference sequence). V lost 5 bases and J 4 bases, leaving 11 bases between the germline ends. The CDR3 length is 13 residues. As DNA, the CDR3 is TGTGCCAGCAGCGACCGGACAGTCTATGGCTACACCTTC. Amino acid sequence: CASSDRTVYGYTF. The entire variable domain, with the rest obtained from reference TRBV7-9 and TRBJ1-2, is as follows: DTGVSQNPRHKITKRGQNVTFRCDPISEHNRLYWYRQTLGQGPEFLTYFQNEAQLEKSRLLSDRFSAERPKGSFSTLEIQRTEQGDSAMYLCASSDRTVYGYTFGSGTRLTVV.

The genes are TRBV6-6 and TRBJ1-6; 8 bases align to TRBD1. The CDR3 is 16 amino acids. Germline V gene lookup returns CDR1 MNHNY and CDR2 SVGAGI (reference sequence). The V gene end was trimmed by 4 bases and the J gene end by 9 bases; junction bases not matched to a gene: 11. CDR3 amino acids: CASSSDGQGEISPLHF. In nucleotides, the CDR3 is TGTGCCAGCAGTTCCGATGGACAGGGAGAAATTTCACCCCTCCACTTT.

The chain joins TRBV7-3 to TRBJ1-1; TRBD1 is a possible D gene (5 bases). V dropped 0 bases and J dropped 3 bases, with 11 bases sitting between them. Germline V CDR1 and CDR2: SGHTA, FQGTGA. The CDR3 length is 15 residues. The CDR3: CASSLTPGIYTEAFF. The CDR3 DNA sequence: TGTGCCAGCAGCTTAACCCCAGGGATTTACACTGAAGCTTTCTTT.

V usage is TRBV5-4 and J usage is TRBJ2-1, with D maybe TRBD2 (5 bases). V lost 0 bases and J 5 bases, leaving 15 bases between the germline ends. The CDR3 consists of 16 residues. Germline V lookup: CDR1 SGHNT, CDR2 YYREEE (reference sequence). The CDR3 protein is CASSLAIGLVDNEQFF. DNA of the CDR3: TGTGCCAGCAGCTTGGCGATTGGACTCGTAGACAATGAGCAGTTCTTC.

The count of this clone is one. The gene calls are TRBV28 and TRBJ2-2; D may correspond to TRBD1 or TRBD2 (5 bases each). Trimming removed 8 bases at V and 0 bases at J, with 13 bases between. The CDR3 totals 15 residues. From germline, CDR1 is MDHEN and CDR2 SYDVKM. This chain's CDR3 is CASASGTTNTGELFF. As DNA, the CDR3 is TGTGCCAGCGCCTCCGGGACCACGAACACCGGGGAGCTGTTTTTT.